This T cell receptor beta chain emerged from a study of Graves' ophthalmopathy and Graves' hyperthyroidism. The authors isolated PBMCs from around 10 ml of fresh peripheral blood. The study amplified TCR beta CDR3 regions using RNA transcripts. The authors performed first-round RT-PCR with HTBI primers and then a second-round multiplex PCR. TCRdb ran MiXCR on the multiplex PCR reads and lists one entry per CDR3 protein. The table shows about 480,000 distinct CDR3 sequences, with 14% occurring only once. This clonotype came up a few times. This CDR3 comprises 13 residues. CDR1 is MNHEY and CDR2 is SVGEGT in the germline V gene. V was trimmed by 2 bases and J by 2 bases, leaving 7 bases between them.

The chain couples TRBV6-2 or TRBV6-3 to TRBJ2-7; D not resolved. The clonotype comes from a woman aged 25 to 39 with Graves' ophthalmopathy. The specimen was blood. DNA of the CDR3: TGTGCCAGCAGTTACGGTAATACCTACGAGCAGTACTTC. Its translation is CASSYGNTYEQYF.